This TCR beta chain was captured in a study of T cell responses to AZD1222 COVID-19 vaccine. Study-level points and caveats: Seropositive AZD1222 recipients at baseline numbered only five or six. Clonal diversity may have been underestimated, and the donors were mostly white British, with more females than males. Sampling that yielded the repertoires occurred only after the peak T cell response. An increase in Spike-specific TCR breadth and depth was observed after two AZD1222 doses.

The method was immunoSEQ multiplex PCR; TCRdb's version includes in-frame clones alone and lacks a portion of them. This table holds roughly 50,000 clones, 65% to 80% found once. With respect to this clone: Its antigen remains unidentified.

The sequence came from an adult in good health. The starting material was peripheral blood, obtained on day 0 of AZD1222 vaccination.

CDR3 amino acids: CASNGYSSSYNEQFF. DNA of the CDR3: TGTGCCAGTAACGGATATTCGAGCTCCTACAATGAGCAGTTCTTC. The chain uses TRBV19 and TRBJ2-1, with D hard to call. V lost 7 bases to trimming and J lost 0 bases, with 13 bases between them. CDR3 length equals 15 residues. The V gene's germline CDR1 is LNHDA and CDR2 SQIVND (reference sequence).